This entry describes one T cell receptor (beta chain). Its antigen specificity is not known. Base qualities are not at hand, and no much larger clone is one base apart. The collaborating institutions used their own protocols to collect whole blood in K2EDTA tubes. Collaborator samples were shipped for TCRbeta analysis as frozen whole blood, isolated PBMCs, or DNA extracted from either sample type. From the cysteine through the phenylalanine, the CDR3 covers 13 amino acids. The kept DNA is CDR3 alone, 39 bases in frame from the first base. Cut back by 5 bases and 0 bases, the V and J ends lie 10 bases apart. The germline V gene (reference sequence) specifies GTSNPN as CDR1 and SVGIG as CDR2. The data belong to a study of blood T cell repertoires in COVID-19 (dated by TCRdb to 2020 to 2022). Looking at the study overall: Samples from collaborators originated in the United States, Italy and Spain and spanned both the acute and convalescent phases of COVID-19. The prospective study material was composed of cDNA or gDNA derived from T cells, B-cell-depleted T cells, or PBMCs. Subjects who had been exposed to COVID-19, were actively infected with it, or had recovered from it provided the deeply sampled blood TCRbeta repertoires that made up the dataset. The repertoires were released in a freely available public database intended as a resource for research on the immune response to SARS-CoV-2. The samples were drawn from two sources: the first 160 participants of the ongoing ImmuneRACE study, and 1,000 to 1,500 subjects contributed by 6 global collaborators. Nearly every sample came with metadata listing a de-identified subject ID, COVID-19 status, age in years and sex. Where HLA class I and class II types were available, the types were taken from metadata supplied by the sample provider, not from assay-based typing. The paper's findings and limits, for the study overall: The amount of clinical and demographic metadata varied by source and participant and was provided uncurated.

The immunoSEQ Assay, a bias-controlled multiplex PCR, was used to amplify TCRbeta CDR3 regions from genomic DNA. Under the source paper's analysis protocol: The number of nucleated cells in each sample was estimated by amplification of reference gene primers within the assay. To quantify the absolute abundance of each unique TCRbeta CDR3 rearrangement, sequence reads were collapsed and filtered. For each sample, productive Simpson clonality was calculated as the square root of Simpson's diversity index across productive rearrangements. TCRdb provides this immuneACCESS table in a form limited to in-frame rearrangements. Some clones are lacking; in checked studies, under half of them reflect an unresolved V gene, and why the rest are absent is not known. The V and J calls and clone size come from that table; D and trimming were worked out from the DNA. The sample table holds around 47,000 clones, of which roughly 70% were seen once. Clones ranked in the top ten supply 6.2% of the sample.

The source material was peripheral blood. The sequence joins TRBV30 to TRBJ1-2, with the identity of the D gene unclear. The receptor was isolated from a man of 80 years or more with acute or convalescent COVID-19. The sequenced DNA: TGTGCCTGGCAACCAGGCGCTAACTATGGCTACACCTTC. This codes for CAWQPGANYGYTF.